This T cell receptor beta chain emerged from a study of blood T cell dynamics during melanoma immunotherapy. Data came from immunoSEQ multiplex PCR; TCRdb stores just in-frame clones and leaves some out. Of roughly 10,000 clones in the sample, 88% are singletons; the top ten hold roughly a tenth. This CDR3 has 14 amino acids. The V gene's germline CDR1 is SNHLY and CDR2 FYNNEI. V gave up 5 bases and J gave up 10 bases, with 15 bases separating them. The time point denotes: pre-treatment baseline. Source: blood, taken from a patient treated with checkpoint blockade. The chain links TRBV2 to TRBJ1-6; D is undetermined. The clonotype was recovered from a human donor with melanoma. CDR3 protein: CASSRLEGGSPLHF. CDR3 nucleotide sequence: TGTGCCAGCAGTCGTCTAGAGGGAGGGTCACCCCTCCACTTT.